This T cell receptor beta chain originates from a study of graft-versus-host responses after intestinal transplantation. Measured with immunoSEQ multiplex PCR; TCRdb has only the in-frame clones, and not every one. Here the sample spans about 51,000 clones, 95% being singletons. Turning to this clone: No antigen is known for it.

Germline CDR1 reads MNHNS; CDR2 reads SASEGT. The ends were cut back, 4 bases at V and 0 bases at J, with 10 bases in the middle. This CDR3 contains 16 residues. The sequence was collected from a human donor who was the organ donor for an intestinal transplant. Material: unstimulated CD8+ T cells sorted from spleen or lymph node cells, obtained before transplant. The V and J genes are TRBV6-1 and TRBJ1-6; weak D call: TRBD1 (6 bases). CDR3 protein: CASSAGGSSYNSPLHF. The CDR3 region has the DNA TGTGCCAGCAGTGCTGGGGGCAGCTCCTATAATTCACCCCTCCACTTT.